Below are 6 T cell receptor beta chains sequenced from a single sample in a study of blood T cell repertoires in COVID-19. Generated by immunoSEQ multiplex PCR, the TCRdb table keeps only in-frame clones and is missing some. The table lists roughly 170,000 clones, over 70% of them singletons. Sequenced material: PBMCs or T cells enriched from blood (not recorded which). The receptor source for this set is a woman between 40 and 55 years old with acute COVID-19.

The gene calls are TRBV2 and TRBJ1-2, with 9 bases identical to TRBD1. The V gene end was trimmed by 5 bases and the J gene end by 3 bases; junction bases not matched to a gene: 7. The germline V gene encodes CDR1 SNHLY and CDR2 FYNNEI. The length of the CDR3 is 15 residues. The DNA for the CDR3 is TGTGCCAGCAGTACGGGGGGACAGGGCGACTATGGCTACACCTTC. Encoded protein: CASSTGGQGDYGYTF.

The chain has TRBV18 and TRBJ1-5; 8 bases fit TRBD1. CDR3 length: 14 residues. Germline CDR1 KGHSH, CDR2 LQKENI. J lost 1 base, V lost 6 bases, and 2 bases had no gene match. CDR3 sequence (DNA): TGTGCCAGCTCCGGACAGGGCAGCAATCAGCCCCAGCATTTT. This translates into CASSGQGSNQPQHF.

This clone was seen a few times. The same CDR3 also results from other DNA sequences found in this sample. The chain links TRBV18 to TRBJ1-5; D may be TRBD1 (6 bases). Deletions cut 5 bases from V and 7 bases from J, with 9 bases between. Germline loops: CDR1 KGHSH, CDR2 LQKENI. The CDR3 sequence is 12 residues long. The CDR3 coding sequence is TGTGCCAGCTCAACCCAGGGGCAGCCCCAGCATTTT. Protein product: CASSTQGQPQHF. Complete variable domain (other parts from reference TRBV18 and TRBJ1-5): NAGVMQNPRHLVRRRGQEARLRCSPMKGHSHVYWYRQLPEEGLKFMVYLQKENIIDESGMPKERFSAEFPKEGPSILRIQQVVRGDSAAYFCASSTQGQPQHFGDGTRLSIL.

This sequence joins TRBV21-1 and TRBJ2-7; the table calls TRBD1, which could not be checked here. TRBV21-1 is an annotated pseudogene. This CDR3 spans 14 amino acids. Written as DNA, the CDR3 is TGTGCCAGCAGCCAGACAGGAGCCTCCTACGAGCAGTACGTC. This translates into CASSQTGASYEQYV.

This clone was seen only once. This chain uses TRBV19 with TRBJ1-5; D possibly corresponds to TRBD1 (5 bases). CDR3 size: 14 residues. CDR1 and CDR2 from the germline V gene are LNHDA and SQIVND (reference sequence). V was trimmed by 3 bases and J by 3 bases, leaving 9 bases between them. This chain's CDR3 is CASSMGLSNQPQHF. The CDR3 DNA reads as TGTGCCAGTAGTATGGGACTGTCCAATCAGCCCCAGCATTTT. Based on the CDR3 plus reference TRBV19 and TRBJ1-5, the full variable domain is DGGITQSPKYLFRKEGQNVTLSCEQNLNHDAMYWYRQDPGQGLRLIYYSQIVNDFQKGDIAEGYSVSREKKESFPLTVTSAQKNPTAFYLCASSMGLSNQPQHFGDGTRLSIL.

The chain recombines TRBV23-1 with TRBJ2-2; 8 bases fit TRBD2. TRBV23-1 is an open reading frame whose function is uncertain. V was pared by 4 bases and J by 0 bases, with 4 bases of the junction left unmatched. This CDR3 has 16 residues. CDR3 nucleotides: TGCGCCAGCAGTCGACTAGCGCTACCGAACACCGGGGAGCTGTTTTTT. This encodes CASSRLALPNTGELFF.